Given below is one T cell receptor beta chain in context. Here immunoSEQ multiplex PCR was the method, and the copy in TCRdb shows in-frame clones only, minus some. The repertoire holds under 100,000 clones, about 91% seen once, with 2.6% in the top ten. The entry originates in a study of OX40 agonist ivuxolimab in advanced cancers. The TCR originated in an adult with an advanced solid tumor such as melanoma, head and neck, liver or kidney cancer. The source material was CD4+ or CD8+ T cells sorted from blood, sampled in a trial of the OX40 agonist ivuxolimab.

CDR3 nucleotide sequence: TGTGCCAGCAGTTTTGCTCCATACACTGAAGCTTTCTTT. It specifies CASSFAPYTEAFF. V is TRBV28 and J is TRBJ1-1; D is uncertain. The germline CDR1 and CDR2 sequences are MDHEN and SYDVKM. The CDR3 is 13 residues long. V was cut by 3 bases and J by 3 bases, with 8 bases left in between.